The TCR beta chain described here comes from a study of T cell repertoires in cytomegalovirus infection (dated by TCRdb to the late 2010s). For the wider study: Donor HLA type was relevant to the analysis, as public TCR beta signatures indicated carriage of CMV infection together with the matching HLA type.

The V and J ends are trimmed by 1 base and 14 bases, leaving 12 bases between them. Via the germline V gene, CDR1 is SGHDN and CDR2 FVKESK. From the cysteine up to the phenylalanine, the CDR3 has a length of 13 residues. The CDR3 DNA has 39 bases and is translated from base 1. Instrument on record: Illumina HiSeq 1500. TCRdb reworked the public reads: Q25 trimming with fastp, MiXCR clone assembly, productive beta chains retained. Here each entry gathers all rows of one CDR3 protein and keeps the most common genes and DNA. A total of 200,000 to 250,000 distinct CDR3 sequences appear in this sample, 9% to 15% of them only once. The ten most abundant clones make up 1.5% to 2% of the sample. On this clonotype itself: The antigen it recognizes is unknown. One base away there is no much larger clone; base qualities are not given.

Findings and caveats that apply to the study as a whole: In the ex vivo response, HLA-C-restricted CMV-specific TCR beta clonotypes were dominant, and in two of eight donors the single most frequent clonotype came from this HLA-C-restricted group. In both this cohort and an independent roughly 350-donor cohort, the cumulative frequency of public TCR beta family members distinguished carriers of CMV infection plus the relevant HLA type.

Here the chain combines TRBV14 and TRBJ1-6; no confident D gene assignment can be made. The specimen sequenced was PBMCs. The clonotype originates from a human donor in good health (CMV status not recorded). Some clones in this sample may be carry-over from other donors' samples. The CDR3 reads CASSQARVRSLHF. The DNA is TGTGCCAGCAGCCAAGCAAGGGTAAGGTCCCTCCACTTT.